Sequencing of this T cell receptor beta chain was carried out in a study of cytotoxic CD8 clonotypes in ibrutinib-treated CLL. By sample share, this clone is medium-sized. The CDR3 totals 17 residues. CDR1 and CDR2 from the germline V gene are MGHRA and YSYEKL. Between the trimmed V and J ends, which lost 2 bases and 5 bases, there was a span of 19 bases. TCRdb keeps only in-frame clones here, not all; method: immunoSEQ multiplex PCR. The sample has some 290,000 clones; 70% to 80% are singletons. J is TRBJ2-1 and V is TRBV4-1; perhaps TRBD2 as D (6 bases). The sequences come from PBMCs, collected before ibrutinib treatment. This receptor was obtained from a human donor with chronic lymphocytic leukemia. The CDR3 sequence: CASSQHATGLANNEQFF. CDR3 coding DNA: TGCGCCAGCAGCCAACATGCGACGGGTCTAGCGAACAATGAGCAGTTCTTC.